Listed here are 15 T cell receptor beta chains from one sample, sequenced in a study of CD8+ T cells in alopecia areata. cDNA serving as the sequencing template came from extracted, reverse transcribed RNA. Repertoires were generated with immunoSEQ multiplex PCR, while TCRdb's copy carries only in-frame clones and drops some. The sample carries 93,000 or so clones, 85% to 90% recorded once. Treatment here: oral pan-JAK inhibitor, 5-10 mg twice daily. Sequenced here: CD8+ T cells sorted from blood, sampled at approximately week 34, from a patient treated with tofacitinib. The receptor set was obtained from a human donor with alopecia areata.

The V and J genes are TRBV6-1 and TRBJ2-7; 9 bases match TRBD1. The CDR3 sequence is 15 residues long. The J segment lost 3 bases and the V segment lost 1 base, leaving 4 bases of the junction unmatched. Germline CDR1 and CDR2: MNHNS and SASEGT. CDR3 in DNA: TGTGCCAGCAGTGAAGGGGGGACAGGGAGCTACGAGCAGTACTTC. Translation gives CASSEGGTGSYEQYF.

The rearrangement joins TRBV4-1 to TRBJ2-3; 10 bases line up with TRBD2. The germline V gene encodes CDR1 MGHRA and CDR2 YSYEKL. This CDR3 is 17 amino acids long. J gave up 5 bases and V 1 base, and 9 bases lay outside the gene matches. The CDR3 bases are TGCGCCAGCAGCCAAGGGCCTAGCGGGGGTATTATAGATACGCAGTATTTT. It encodes CASSQGPSGGIIDTQYF.

The chain joins TRBV19 to TRBJ1-5, with D uncertain. The CDR3 covers 10 residues. The ends were cut back, 6 bases at V and 3 bases at J, with 0 bases in the middle. Looked up from germline, CDR1 is LNHDA and CDR2 is SQIVND (reference sequence). CDR3 amino acids: CASSNQPQHF. The CDR3 bases are TGTGCCAGTAGCAATCAGCCCCAGCATTTT.

V is TRBV7-9 and J is TRBJ2-2; D unclear. Germline V lookup: CDR1 SEHNR, CDR2 FQNEAQ (reference sequence). The V and J ends lost 5 bases and 6 bases respectively, with 7 bases between them. CDR3 size: 12 residues. The CDR3 here is CASSDEPGELFF. In nucleotides, the CDR3 is TGTGCCAGCAGCGATGAACCCGGGGAGCTGTTTTTT.

The chain combines TRBV29-1 with TRBJ1-2; tentative D call: TRBD1 (5 bases). The length of the CDR3 is 15 residues. Germline V CDR1 and CDR2: SQVTM, ANQGSEA. V lost 2 bases and J lost 3, with 16 bases in between. The chain's CDR3 is CSVETLRLGDYGYTF. The CDR3, as DNA: TGCAGCGTTGAAACCCTTAGACTGGGGGACTATGGCTACACCTTC.

This sequence joins TRBV7-9 and TRBJ2-7; 9 bases align to TRBD2. The CDR3 totals 15 residues. The germline CDR1 and CDR2 sequences are SEHNR and FQNEAQ (reference sequence). V lost 1 base, J lost 3 bases, and 4 bases stayed unmatched. The CDR3 nucleotides are TGTGCCAGCAGCTTAGTAGTGACTAGCGGCTACGAGCAGTACTTC. Amino acids: CASSLVVTSGYEQYF.

The chain links TRBV12-2 to TRBJ2-7; the DNA was not used to check the table's D call, TRBD2. TRBV12-2 is a pseudogene. The CDR3 is made up of 13 amino acids. CDR3 sequence: CASRLVVREQQYF. In nucleotides, the CDR3 is TGTGCAAGTCGCTTAGTCGTGCGGGAACAGCAGTACTTC.

The chain joins TRBV6-1 to TRBJ2-7, with a tentative D call TRBD1 (6 bases). The V end was cut by 8 bases, the J end by 1 base, with 18 bases between. The germline V gene encodes CDR1 MNHNS and CDR2 SASEGT. CDR3 size: 15 residues. Here the CDR3 reads CASEFGGQPSYEQYF. As DNA, the CDR3 is TGTGCCAGCGAGTTTGGGGGACAACCGTCCTACGAGCAGTACTTC.

The chain is built from TRBV7-2 and TRBJ2-7; perhaps TRBD2 as D (6 bases). CDR3 length: 16 residues. V was shortened by 3 bases and J by 2 bases, with 17 bases between the two germline ends. Germline values: CDR1 SGHTA, CDR2 FQGNSA. The CDR3: CASSFRGTSRAYEQYF. Written as DNA, the CDR3 is TGTGCCAGCAGCTTCCGGGGGACCTCAAGGGCCTACGAGCAGTACTTC.

The chain joins TRBV10-2 to TRBJ2-4; TRBD2 matches at 7 bases. With V trimmed by 4 bases and J by 8 bases, 8 bases remained unmatched. The length of the CDR3 is 14 residues. Germline CDR1 WSHSY, CDR2 SAAADI. CDR3 nucleotide sequence: TGCGCCAGCAGTGTTTCGGGGGGTGTGGACATTCAGTACTTC. It specifies CASSVSGGVDIQYF.

This clone was seen more than once but under ten times. This rearrangement joins TRBV13 to TRBJ2-1; D is ambiguous. This CDR3 spans 15 amino acids. Germline values: CDR1 PRHDT, CDR2 FYEKMQ (reference sequence). The V end lost 4 bases, the J end lost 1 base, and 11 bases lay between the germline ends. The CDR3 sequence: CASSSRTESYNEQFF. The DNA for the CDR3 is TGTGCCAGCAGCTCACGGACGGAATCCTACAATGAGCAGTTCTTC.

In nucleotides, the CDR3 is TGTGCCATCAGTGGAATGTTGGGCACAGATACGCAGTATTTT. Translation: CAISGMLGTDTQYF. The chain is built from TRBV10-3 and TRBJ2-3; no reliable D call. This CDR3 is 14 amino acids long. CDR1 is ENHRY, CDR2 SYGVKD, per germline. Trimming took 4 bases from V and 1 from J, leaving 9 bases between them.

V gene TRBV14 combines with J gene TRBJ1-4; 8 bases are shared with TRBD1. The CDR3 spans 15 residues. V dropped 4 bases and J dropped 6; count of bases not matched to a gene: 7. Germline loops: CDR1 SGHDN, CDR2 FVKESK. CDR3 DNA: TGTGCCAGCAGCCCAACACTCAGGGGGCATGAAAAACTGTTTTTT. Translating it yields CASSPTLRGHEKLFF.

This clone was seen a single time. This chain links TRBV29-1 with TRBJ1-3; D gene unclear. With 0 bases removed from V and 3 bases from J, the gap between germline ends came to 9 bases. The CDR3 covers 14 residues. Germline-derived CDR1 and CDR2 are SQVTM and ANQGSEA. The CDR3 region is CSVEDGISGNTIYF. CDR3 coding DNA: TGCAGCGTTGAAGACGGTATTAGTGGAAACACCATATATTTT.

A single count supports this clone. The chain uses TRBV13 and TRBJ2-7, with 8 bases aligning to TRBD2. The CDR3 has 14 amino acids. Germline trimming cut 3 bases from V and 3 bases from J; bases unmatched to any gene: 4. Germline V gives CDR1 PRHDT, CDR2 FYEKMQ (reference sequence). CDR3 sequence (DNA): TGTGCCAGCAGCTTCCAGCGGGAGTACTACGAGCAGTACTTC. It encodes CASSFQREYYEQYF.